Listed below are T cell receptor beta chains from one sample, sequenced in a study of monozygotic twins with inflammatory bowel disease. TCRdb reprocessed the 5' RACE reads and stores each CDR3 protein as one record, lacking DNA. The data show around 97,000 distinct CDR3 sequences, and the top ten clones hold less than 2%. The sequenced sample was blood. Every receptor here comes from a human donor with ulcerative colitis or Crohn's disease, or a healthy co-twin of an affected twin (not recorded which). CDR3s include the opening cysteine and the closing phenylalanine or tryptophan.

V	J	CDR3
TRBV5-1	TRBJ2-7	CASSLDSRQYEQYF
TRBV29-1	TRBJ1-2	CSVEDSVQGYTF
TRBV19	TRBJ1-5	CASSTGTGLNQPQHF
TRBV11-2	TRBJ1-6	CASSLDRTENSPLHF
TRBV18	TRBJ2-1	CASSPRTSGSARNEQFF
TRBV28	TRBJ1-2	CASTTVISYGYTF
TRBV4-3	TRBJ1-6	CASSQEGGALSPLHF
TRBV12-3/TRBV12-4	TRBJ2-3	CASRPRQGAPADTQYF
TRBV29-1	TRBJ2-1	CSAAGQGAFEQFF
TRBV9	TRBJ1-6	CASSVGGAGNSPLHF
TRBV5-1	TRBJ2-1	CASSFKREANEQFF
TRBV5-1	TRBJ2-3	CASSLSKPMDTQYF
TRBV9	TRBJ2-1	CASSVQGREQFF
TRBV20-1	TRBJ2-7	CSARAVTVSYEQYF
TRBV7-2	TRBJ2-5	CASSFLAGGGARETQYF
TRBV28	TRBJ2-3	CASSLGAGGTDTQYF
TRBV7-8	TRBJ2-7	CASSSPLTSPPYEQYF
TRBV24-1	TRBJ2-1	CATSGLGRLHEQFF
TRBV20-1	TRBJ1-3	CSARDSDSGNTIYF
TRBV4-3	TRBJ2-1	CASSQDLASGEGEQFF
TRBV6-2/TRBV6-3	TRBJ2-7	CASSYPRGSYEQYF
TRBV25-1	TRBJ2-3	CASSEWRGPSTDTQYF
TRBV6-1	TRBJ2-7	CASRPPSGPVSEQYF
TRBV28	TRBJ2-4	CASSDGTLAKNIQYF
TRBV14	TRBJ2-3	CASSPLSNGDTQYF
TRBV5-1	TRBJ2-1	CASSLAVGQSGNEQFF
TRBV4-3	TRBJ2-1	CASSPDGTGYNEQFF
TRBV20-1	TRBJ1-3	CSARDRTGSGNTIYF
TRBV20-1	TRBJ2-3	CSARGPTDTQYF
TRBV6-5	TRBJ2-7	CASSYSSVREGSYEQYF
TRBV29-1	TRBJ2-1	CSVLTSGNEQFF
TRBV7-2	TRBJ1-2	CASSLRVTGASNYGYTF
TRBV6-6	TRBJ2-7	CASRVGARYEQYF
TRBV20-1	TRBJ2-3	CSARKLAGGFTGPQYF
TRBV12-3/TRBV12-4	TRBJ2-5	CASSLGAWETQYF
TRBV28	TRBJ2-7	CPSSPTGFQFYEQYF
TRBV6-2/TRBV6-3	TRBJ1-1	CASSYYTGIEKPSNTEAFF
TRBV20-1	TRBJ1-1	CSARDGRQGAAEAFF
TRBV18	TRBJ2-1	CASFGFGVGNEQFF
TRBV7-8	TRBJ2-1	CASSGGYYNEQFF
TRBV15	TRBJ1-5	CATSRDKGYNQPQHF
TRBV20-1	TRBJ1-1	CSALDGGRLNTEAFF
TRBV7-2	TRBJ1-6	CASSKGPGGNNSPLHF
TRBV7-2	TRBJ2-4	CASSPFGAGKNIQYF
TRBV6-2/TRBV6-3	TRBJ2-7	CASSYSAMNYEQYF
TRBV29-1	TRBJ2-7	CSARTGDSYEQYF
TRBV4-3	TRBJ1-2	CASSQGGAYGYTF
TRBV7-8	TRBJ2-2	CASSLMSFVGELFF
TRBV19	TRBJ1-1	CASRTLLKATEAFF
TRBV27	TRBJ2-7	CASSWAGPYEQYF
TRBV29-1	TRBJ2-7	CSVRPAGYEQYF
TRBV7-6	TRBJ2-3	CASSLGLATTDTQYF
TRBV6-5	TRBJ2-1	CASSNGLAGYNEQFF
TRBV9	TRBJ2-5	CASSVAREETQYF
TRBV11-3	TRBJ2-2	CASSDRGVTGELFF
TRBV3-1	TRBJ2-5	CASSQVGAGQETQYF
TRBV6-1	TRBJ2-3	CASSEAPAPRYTQYF
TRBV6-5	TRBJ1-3	CASSLQEDGNTIYF
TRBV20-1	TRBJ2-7	CSARDWSYEQYF